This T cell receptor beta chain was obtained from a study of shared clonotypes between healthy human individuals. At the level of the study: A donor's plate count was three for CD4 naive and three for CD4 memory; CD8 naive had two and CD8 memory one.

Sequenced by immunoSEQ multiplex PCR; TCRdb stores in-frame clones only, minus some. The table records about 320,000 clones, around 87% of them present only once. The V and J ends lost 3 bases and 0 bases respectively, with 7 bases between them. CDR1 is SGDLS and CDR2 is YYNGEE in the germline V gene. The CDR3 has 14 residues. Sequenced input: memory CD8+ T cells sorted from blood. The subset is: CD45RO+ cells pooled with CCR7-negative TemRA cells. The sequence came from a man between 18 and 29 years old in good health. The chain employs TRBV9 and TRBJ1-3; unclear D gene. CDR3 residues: CASSGWVSGNTIYF. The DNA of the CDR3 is TGTGCCAGCAGCGGGTGGGTCTCTGGAAACACCATATATTTT.